This is a list of T cell receptor beta chains from one sample in a study of siplizumab effects on memory and regulatory T cells. Measured with immunoSEQ multiplex PCR; TCRdb has only the in-frame clones, and not every one. The sample consists of approximately 100,000 clones, roughly 92% of them appearing once. The sequenced sample was Tregs sorted from blood. The receptors shown here come from a human donor in good health. CDR3s include the opening cysteine and the closing phenylalanine or tryptophan. Each record gives: CDR3 length, V gene, D gene, clone size, J gene, CDR3 DNA, CDR3 protein. The D gene is left open where the match is weak. Clone size appears in some rows only: once, few, many, or a class for an expanded clone.

>15|TRBV7-8|-|-|TRBJ2-7
TGTGCCAGCAGCTTATCCAGGACTCTCACGGGGGAGCAGTACTTC
CASSLSRTLTGEQYF
>15|TRBV28|-|-|TRBJ1-2
TGTGCCAGCATCCCAGGGCAACGGAATAACTATGGCTACACCTTC
CASIPGQRNNYGYTF
>15|TRBV10-3|-|once|TRBJ2-3
TGTGCCATCAGTGATTCCAGCCGTGGCACAGATACGCAGTATTTT
CAISDSSRGTDTQYF
>15|TRBV11-2|TRBD1|-|TRBJ1-2
TGTGCCAGCCGTTCGTTGAACAGGGGAGACTATGGCTACACCTTC
CASRSLNRGDYGYTF
>13|TRBV19|-|once|TRBJ2-1
TGTGCCAGTAGTGCGCCTCCCGGGAATGAGCAGTTCTTC
CASSAPPGNEQFF
>16|TRBV7-2|-|-|TRBJ1-2
TGTGCCAGCAGCCAAGATCAAAGGGGGTATAACTATGGCTACACCTTC
CASSQDQRGYNYGYTF
>13|TRBV28|-|-|TRBJ1-4
TGTGCCGGCAGACCGAGTCATAATGAAAAACTGTTTTTT
CAGRPSHNEKLFF
>14|TRBV2|-|-|TRBJ2-7
TGTGCCAGTCTACTGGCAGCCTTCTCCTACGAGCAGTACTTC
CASLLAAFSYEQYF
>14|TRBV5-4|-|-|TRBJ2-4
TGTGCCAGCAGCTTGCGGGGTGCCAAAAACATTCAGTACTTC
CASSLRGAKNIQYF
>11|TRBV7-9|-|-|TRBJ1-2
TGTGCCAGCAGCTCCATTTATGGCTACACCTTC
CASSSIYGYTF
>17|TRBV18|-|-|TRBJ1-2
TGTGCCAGCTCAAGGAAGCGACTTAAGGGAGCTAACTATGGCTACACCTTC
CASSRKRLKGANYGYTF
>15|TRBV5-5|-|-|TRBJ1-2
TGTGCCAGCAGCGGACGATCGGCGGGGTTCGATGGCTACACCTTC
CASSGRSAGFDGYTF
>11|TRBV20-1|-|-|TRBJ1-1
TGCAGTGCTAGACAGAACACTGAAGCTTTCTTT
CSARQNTEAFF
>12|TRBV30|-|-|TRBJ1-2
TGTGCCTGTTCATCGGGTCCCTATGGCTACACCTTC
CACSSGPYGYTF
>15|TRBV5-1|-|-|TRBJ2-5
TGCGCCAGCAGCTGGGCTGGGATAGCCCAAGAGACCCAGTACTTC
CASSWAGIAQETQYF
>15|TRBV25-1|-|once|TRBJ2-3
TGTGCCAGCAGCCGGACTTTCGCTAGCACAGATACGCAGTATTTT
CASSRTFASTDTQYF
>15|TRBV6-1|-|-|TRBJ2-2
TGTGCCAGCAGTGAGCCGGGAAAGAACACCGGGGAGCTGTTTTTT
CASSEPGKNTGELFF
>16|TRBV28|TRBD1|-|TRBJ1-1
TGTGCCAGCAGGCATATCACAGGGGGCAAGTTTGGTGAAGCTTTCTTT
CASRHITGGKFGEAFF
>14|TRBV2|TRBD1|-|TRBJ1-1
TGTGCCGGCCGGACAGGGGCCCGGAACACTGAAGCTTTCTTT
CAGRTGARNTEAFF
>14|TRBV5-4|TRBD1|once|TRBJ2-1
TGTGCCAGCAGCTTCCAAGGGGGCGGCAATGAGCAGTTCTTC
CASSFQGGGNEQFF
>14|TRBV21-1|-|-|TRBJ1-1
TGTGCCAGCAACCCAGCGGGCTTAAACACTGAAGCTTTCTTT
CASNPAGLNTEAFF
>13|TRBV30|-|-|TRBJ1-5
TGTGCCTGGAGTCCGCGAGGTGGTCAGCCCCAGCATTTT
CAWSPRGGQPQHF
>14|TRBV28|TRBD1|-|TRBJ1-1
TGTGCCAGCAGTTTTCACGGACAGGGGTCTGAAGCTTTCTTT
CASSFHGQGSEAFF
>13|TRBV6-1|TRBD1|-|TRBJ1-2
TGTGCCAGCAGTCTGGACAGGGGATATGGCTACACCTTC
CASSLDRGYGYTF
>14|TRBV10-2|-|-|TRBJ2-1
TGCGCCACCCTGGAGGGAATTGCCTACAATGAGCAGTTCTTC
CATLEGIAYNEQFF